This T cell receptor beta chain was retrieved from a study of cytomegalovirus exposure and HLA in healthy donors (dated 2017 in TCRdb). Concerning the study at large: According to an earlier analysis of 550 to 750 of the donors, about 179 million T cells yielded roughly 110 million unique TCR beta sequences and 250 to 350 Gb of sequence data. An early release covering roughly 640 HLA-typed donors comprised about 290 gigabases of sequencing data and 85 million to 100 million unique TCR sequences. Of the roughly 390 genotyped donors, 75% to 85% were placed in the genetic ancestry cluster associated with self-reported Caucasian donors. The study aimed to test whether signatures of past pathogen exposure could be identified by cataloging public T cell receptors. The study used immunosequencing to profile the T cell repertoires of approximately 690 subjects and linked those repertoires to cytomegalovirus serostatus. Besides the first cohort of some 670 subjects, a separate validation cohort made up of over 95 different subjects was used. To predict cytomegalovirus infection status, the study brought together high-throughput TCR immunosequencing, statistical association of individual TCRs with disease status, and machine learning. In a later analysis, previously published TCR beta repertoires from about 640 donors were re-analyzed and high-resolution HLA genotyping was added so that TCR occurrence patterns could be studied. Rather than using new phenotypic data, the later analysis identified candidate immune exposures from TCR beta sequences and from how often those sequences occurred across donors. To decide whether each TCR beta V gene segment behaved as functional or pseudogenic, an earlier analysis of fewer than 750 of the donors relied on high-throughput TCR beta sequencing. Alongside the repertoire data, information on donor age, sex, ethnicity and CMV serostatus was compiled. A later genetic analysis took genome-wide SNP genotypes for about 55% of the 666 donors and used that subset as a discovery cohort. Every discovery cohort repertoire had been produced on one sequencing platform. HLA typing included class I and class II loci at four-digit resolution. Typing coverage differed by locus: A, B, C, DRB1 and DQB1 were typed in roughly 620-630 donors, DQA1 in 500 to 550, DPA1 in 600 to 610, and DPB1 in 450 to 490. A few DR-DQ haplotypes were treated as single units for association and clustering because of strong linkage in the cohort. On average, 235,054 unique TCR beta nucleotide sequences were sequenced per donor among roughly 430 genotyped donors of the cohort, with roughly 18% of those sequences being non-productive. Summary of the overall study and its limitations: In vitro tests confirmed that a few of the cytomegalovirus-associated TCR beta chains recognize cytomegalovirus antigens. The authors suggested that the approach could potentially be extended to other disease states and immunological phenotypes. According to a later genetic analysis, donors in an Asian-associated ancestry cluster had fewer N-insertions in productive TCRs than the approximately 690-donor mean. The earlier analysis of around 600 of the donors excluded some 15 rarely observed V segments, including chromosome 9 orphons, because counts were too low. A later analysis associated about 17,000 TCR beta sequences with specific HLA alleles at a false discovery rate of 0.05. The classifier was reported to diagnose cytomegalovirus status with high specificity and sensitivity in both the original and validation cohorts. A further reported finding was that TCR beta sequences accurately predicted the HLA-A and HLA-B alleles for most subjects in the first cohort. For the cohort, immune exposure information was limited to CMV serostatus. Presence/absence analyses assumed roughly uniform sequencing depth across donors, an assumption that may not hold. Some IMGT-functional V segments, including TRBV6-2 and TRBV6-3, could not be distinguished by the 87-base-pair reads and were therefore excluded. A total of some 180 TCR beta chains were listed by the study as associated with cytomegalovirus. Several of the top co-occurrence clusters appeared to be linked to parvovirus B19, influenza, CMV and Epstein-Barr virus, according to a later analysis. In a later genetic analysis, a missense DCLRE1C variant was associated with V-gene and J-gene trimming of TCR beta chains, and the association was replicated in an independent cohort. A later analysis found that TCR association rates varied across HLA loci, with DRB1 alleles showing the most associated TCRs and HLA-C alleles the fewest. Most TCR sequences were observed very rarely across donors, whereas some public TCRs were present in many individuals. In an earlier analysis of some 500 of the donors, most TCR beta V segments were observed in productive rearrangements about 90% or about 30% of the time, broadly matching IMGT annotations. In a later analysis, HLA-associated TCR beta chains were found to be more clonally expanded and to have lower generation probabilities than equally common non-associated chains. Only TCR beta chains were sequenced in this cohort, and the absence of alpha or paired-chain data limited detectable features. Linkage disequilibrium might explain the correlated functional status among segregating V segments, but an unknown experimental factor could not be excluded. A later analysis found that most CMV-associated TCR beta chains appeared HLA-restricted, with HLA associations seemingly driven largely by CMV exposure. Because HLA typing was missing for some donors at each locus, association tests included only the typed subset. Assigning TCR associations to individual alleles was difficult when HLA alleles, especially DR and DQ, strongly co-occurred. The sequencing pipeline was judged likely to have produced a cluster of highly shared sequence variants as a technical artifact.

In its sample, this clone was seen a few times. Its antigen is unknown. Per-nucleotide qualities are absent, and no much larger clonotype sits a single base away. Libraries were constructed by the immunoSEQ multiplex PCR assay. For the multiplex PCR, a mixture combining 60 forward primers for TCR Vbeta segments and 13 reverse primers for TCR Jbeta segments was used. Amplification of the CDR3 region of rearranged TCR beta genes was performed with a multiplex PCR assay on genomic DNA. Amplified TCR beta libraries were sequenced as 87-base-pair reads on the Illumina HiSeq System. The study's own analysis went as follows. In a later analysis, roughly 80 million unique TCR beta chains were counted across the approximately 640 repertoires, and roughly 10 million of these chains were shared by at least two donors. Raw reads were error-corrected and collapsed into unique sequences by a nearest-neighbor algorithm in which closely related sequences were merged to remove PCR and sequencing errors. CDR3 sequences were aligned to IMGT reference sequences to assign V, D and J gene segments. For a sequence to be retained, a match of at least six nucleotides was required to both a V gene segment and a J gene segment. Rearrangements were classified as productive when the CDR3 lacked stop codons and remained in frame with V and J, and all other rearrangements were classified as non-productive. Following IMGT convention, CDR3 was defined as the stretch from the second conserved V-encoded cysteine up to the conserved J-encoded phenylalanine. The earlier analysis of a few hundred of the donors excluded any sequence lacking an unambiguous match to a single V gene segment. An earlier analysis of under 750 of the donors called V segments functional above 56.7% productive rearrangements and segregating when the between-donor standard deviation exceeded 5%. A statistical classification framework was built to diagnose cytomegalovirus status from the catalog of TCR beta chain sequences. A later analysis assigned V and J genes by comparing TCR nucleotide sequences with IMGT/GENE-DB human TR gene sequences. The TCRdist pipeline was used in a later analysis to assign CDR3 sequences and most-parsimonious VDJ recombination scenarios. A later analysis defined each TCR beta chain by its CDR3 amino acid sequence plus V-gene family, and excluded reads lacking a unique V-gene family. As a way to deal with suspected cross-contamination and a sequencing artifact, a later analysis dropped hundreds of nucleotide sequences that were highly shared and had low generation probability. A later analysis calculated a clonal expansion index for each public chain from normalized within-repertoire ranks of inferred template counts. A later analysis computed generation probabilities with a VDJ recombination model fitted to out-of-frame rearrangements, and checked the results against IGoR. In a later analysis, TCR-TCR, TCR-HLA and TCR-CMV co-occurrence was scored with hypergeometric tests, and a repertoire-size bias correction was applied to TCR pairs. False discovery rates were estimated in a later analysis by permuting HLA or CMV assignments 20 times. In a later analysis, co-occurring TCRs were grouped using DBSCAN, with TCRdist sequence similarity added in when clustering inside HLA-allele-positive subsets. For co-occurrence clustering, repertoires with fewer than 30,000 or more than 120,000 public chains were excluded, along with four or five repertoires with anomalous nucleotide sharing. As stored in TCRdb, this immuneACCESS dataset retains in-frame rearrangements with V and J assigned. A fraction of the clones does not appear; measured against another copy, unresolved V genes explain less than half of the discrepancy, and the remainder lacks a known reason. The V and J calls and clone size were taken over from that table, and D and trimming were inferred from the DNA. Here the sample has 100,000 to 150,000 clones; around 80% occur a single time. The biggest ten clones account for approximately 3% of the sample.

The cohort was made up of about 670 healthy bone marrow donors. At the time of sampling, every cohort member was nominally healthy, though immune exposures that went unrecorded were likely present. The donor tested CMV seronegative, placing the donor among the 352 seronegative members of the cohort. A peripheral blood sample was provided by each donor, and peripheral blood mononuclear cells were used for TCR beta sequencing. The Qiagen DNeasy Blood Extraction Kit was used to extract genomic DNA from the blood cell samples. CDR1 is given as MGHRA and CDR2 as YSYEKL, both from the germline V gene. The CDR3, from cysteine to phenylalanine, totals 16 residues. Only the CDR3 DNA stays, 48 bases, in frame from base 1. V loses 0 bases, J loses 7 bases, and the germline ends lie 15 bases apart.

The rearranged segments are TRBV4-1 and TRBJ2-2; the D gene is not confidently resolved. This TCR was recovered from a boy aged 2 to 10 in good health and CMV-seronegative. Material for sequencing was PBMCs. This receptor has the CDR3 CASSQDLGSSGGELFF. The DNA sequence follows: TGCGCCAGCAGCCAAGATCTCGGTAGTTCGGGCGGGGAGCTGTTTTTT.